One sample yielded the 10 T cell receptor beta chains listed below, sequenced in a study of vaccination and CD4 T cells after COVID-19. The Oncomine TCR Beta short-read assay sequenced DNA from cultured CD4+ T cells. TCRdb passed the PCR reads through MiXCR, listing each CDR3 protein once. The sample has 14,000 to 15,000 distinct CDR3 sequences; 40% to 50% are singletons. No antigen is known for these receptors. Described treatment: approximately nine-day PBMC culture with coronavirus spike peptide pools or control peptides (ViraFEST assay). Sample: cultured CD4+ T cells from blood, taken after SARS-CoV-2 vaccination. The origin of the receptors is a human donor with COVID-19.

V usage is TRBV10-3 and J usage is TRBJ1-2, with 7 bases that match TRBD1. V was clipped by 6 bases and J by 0 bases; unmatched bases: 4. From germline, CDR1 is ENHRY and CDR2 SYGVKD. The CDR3 covers 14 residues. The CDR3: CAIRTGQTNYGYTF. CDR3 nucleotide sequence: TGTGCCATCAGGACGGGACAGACTAACTATGGCTACACCTTC.

V is TRBV28 and J is TRBJ2-7, with a tentative D call TRBD2 (7 bases). The CDR3 is made up of 15 amino acids. CDR1 and CDR2 from the germline V gene are MDHEN and SYDVKM. V gave up 5 bases and J gave up 5 bases, with 19 bases separating them. DNA for the CDR3: TGTGCCAGCAGTCCCGGGGGGCAGGGGACGGACGAGCAGTACTTC. It yields the protein CASSPGGQGTDEQYF.

This chain joins TRBV12-3 or TRBV12-4 and TRBJ1-1; D gene unclear. The CDR3 extends over 12 amino acids. V gave up 3 bases and J gave up 5 bases, with 7 bases separating them. CDR3 in DNA: TGTGCCAGCAGTTTGACGCTGACTGAAGCTTTCTTT. This gives the protein CASSLTLTEAFF.

In this sample, this clonotype turned up a few times. This chain joins TRBV6-7 and TRBJ1-6, with D possibly being TRBD1 (5 bases). Being an ORF, TRBV6-7 has a function that is uncertain. The V gene lost 7 bases and the J gene lost 5 bases, with 18 bases spanning the gap. The CDR3 is 16 residues long. The DNA of the CDR3 is TGTGCCAGCAATCAAGGGGAAGCGCAAAATAATTCACCCCTCCACTTT. As protein: CASNQGEAQNNSPLHF.

The rearrangement uses TRBV11-2 and TRBJ2-7; D may be TRBD2 (7 bases). The CDR3 has 15 residues. Trimming took off 2 bases at V and 7 bases at J, with 18 bases between the two ends. The V gene's germline CDR1 is SGHAT and CDR2 FQNNGV. The CDR3 DNA is TGTGCCAGCAGCTTAAGGGCCGGGGGGCCTGGGGAGCAGTACTTC. This sequence encodes CASSLRAGGPGEQYF.

In its sample, this clonotype was seen a few times. Here the CDR3 reads CASSLRQGSTDTQYF. CDR3 DNA sequence: TGTGCCAGCAGCTTAAGACAGGGGAGCACAGATACGCAGTATTTT. This chain connects TRBV7-9 to TRBJ2-3; TRBD1 matches at 8 bases. The germline CDR1 and CDR2 sequences are SEHNR and FQNEAQ (reference sequence). The length of the CDR3 is 15 residues. The V and J ends lost 2 bases and 0 bases, in that order; junction bases with no gene match: 1. Complete variable domain (other parts from reference TRBV7-9 and TRBJ2-3): DTGVSQNPRHKITKRGQNVTFRCDPISEHNRLYWYRQTLGQGPEFLTYFQNEAQLEKSRLLSDRFSAERPKGSFSTLEIQRTEQGDSAMYLCASSLRQGSTDTQYFGPGTRLTVL.

The CDR3 DNA sequence: TGTGCCAGCAGCGGACGAGCCTGGGGGGCCACCGGGGAGCTGTTTTTT. Its protein product is CASSGRAWGATGELFF. J is TRBJ2-2 and V is TRBV7-2, with D perhaps TRBD1 or TRBD2 (6 bases each). This CDR3 has 16 residues. Germline assignment: CDR1 SGHTA and CDR2 FQGNSA. V dropped 5 bases and J dropped 4 bases, with 17 bases sitting between them.

V is TRBV7-6 and J is TRBJ2-7; D gene uncertain. The V and J ends lost 1 base and 7 bases respectively, with 14 bases between them. From germline, CDR1 is SGHVS and CDR2 FNYEAQ. CDR3 size: 14 residues. CDR3 coding DNA: TGTGCCAGCAGCTTAGAAGTCCCACCGGGTGAGCAGTACTTC. As protein: CASSLEVPPGEQYF.

J is TRBJ1-3 and V is TRBV6-1; perhaps TRBD1 as D (6 bases). Between the trimmed V and J ends, which lost 6 bases and 2 bases, there was a span of 8 bases. The germline gives CDR1 MNHNS, CDR2 SASEGT. The length of the CDR3 is 13 residues. The CDR3 spells CASSRTAGNTIYF. DNA for the CDR3: TGTGCCAGCAGCCGGACAGCTGGAAACACCATATATTTT.

In this sample, this clonotype turned up a few times. The J gene is TRBJ2-6, the V gene TRBV12-3 or TRBV12-4; D is unresolved. V was clipped by 6 bases and J by 0 bases, with 3 bases between them. CDR3 length equals 13 residues. Written as DNA, the CDR3 is TGTGCCAGCAGGGCCTCTGGGGCCAACGTCCTGACTTTC. This sequence encodes CASRASGANVLTF.